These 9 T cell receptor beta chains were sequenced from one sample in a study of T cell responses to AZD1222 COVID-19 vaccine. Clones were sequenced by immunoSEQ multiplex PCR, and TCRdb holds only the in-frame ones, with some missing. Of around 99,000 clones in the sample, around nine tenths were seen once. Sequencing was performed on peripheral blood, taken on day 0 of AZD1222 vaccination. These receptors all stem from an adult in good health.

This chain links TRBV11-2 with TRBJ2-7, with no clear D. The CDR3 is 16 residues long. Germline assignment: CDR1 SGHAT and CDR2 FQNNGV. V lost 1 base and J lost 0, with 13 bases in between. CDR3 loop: CASSLGSVVVSYEQYF. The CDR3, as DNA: TGTGCCAGCAGCTTAGGCAGCGTCGTCGTCTCCTACGAGCAGTACTTC.

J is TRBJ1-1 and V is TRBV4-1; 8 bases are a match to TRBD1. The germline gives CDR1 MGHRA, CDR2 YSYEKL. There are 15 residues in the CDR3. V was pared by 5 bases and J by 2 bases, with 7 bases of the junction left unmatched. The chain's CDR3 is CASSTYGTGNTEAFF. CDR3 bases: TGCGCCAGCAGCACTTACGGGACAGGTAACACTGAAGCTTTCTTT.

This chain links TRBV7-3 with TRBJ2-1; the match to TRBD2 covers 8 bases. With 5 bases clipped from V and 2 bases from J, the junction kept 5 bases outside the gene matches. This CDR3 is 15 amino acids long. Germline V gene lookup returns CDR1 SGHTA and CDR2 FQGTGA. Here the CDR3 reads CASSPSGGTYNEQFF. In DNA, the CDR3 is TGTGCCAGCAGCCCGAGCGGGGGCACCTACAATGAGCAGTTCTTC.

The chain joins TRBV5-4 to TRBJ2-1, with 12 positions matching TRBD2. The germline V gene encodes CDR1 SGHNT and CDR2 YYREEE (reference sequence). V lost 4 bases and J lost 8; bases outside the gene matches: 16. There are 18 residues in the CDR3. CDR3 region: CASSRQSELAGGFDEQFF. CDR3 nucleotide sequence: TGTGCCAGCAGCCGGCAGAGCGAACTAGCGGGGGGATTTGATGAGCAGTTCTTC. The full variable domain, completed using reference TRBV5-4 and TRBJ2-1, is ETGVTQSPTHLIKTRGQQVTLRCSSQSGHNTVSWYQQALGQGPQFIFQYYREEENGRGNFPPRFSGLQFPNYSSELNVNALELDDSALYLCASSRQSELAGGFDEQFFGPGTRLTVL.

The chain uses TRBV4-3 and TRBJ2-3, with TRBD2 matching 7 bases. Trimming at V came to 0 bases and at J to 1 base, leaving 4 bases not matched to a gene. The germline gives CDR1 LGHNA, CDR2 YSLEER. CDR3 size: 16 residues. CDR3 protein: CASSQDLGGGTDTQYF. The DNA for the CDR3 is TGCGCCAGCAGCCAAGATTTGGGGGGGGGCACAGATACGCAGTATTTT.

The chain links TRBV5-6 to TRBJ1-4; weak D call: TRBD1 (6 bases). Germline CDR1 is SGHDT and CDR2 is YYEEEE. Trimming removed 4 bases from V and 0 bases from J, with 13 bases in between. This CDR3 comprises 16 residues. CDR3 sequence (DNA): TGTGCCAGCAGCGCAGAACAGGGTGCAACTAATGAAAAACTGTTTTTT. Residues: CASSAEQGATNEKLFF.

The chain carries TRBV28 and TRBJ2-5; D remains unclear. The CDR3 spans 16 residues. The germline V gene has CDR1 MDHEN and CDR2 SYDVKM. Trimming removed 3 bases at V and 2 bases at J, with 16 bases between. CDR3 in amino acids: CASSLSLSTIQETQYF. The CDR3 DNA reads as TGTGCCAGCAGTTTGAGTCTTTCGACAATTCAAGAGACCCAGTACTTC.

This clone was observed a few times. As DNA, the CDR3 is TGCGCCAGCAGCTTGGTACGTCTCTGGCCGGGGGTTATGAACACTGAAGCTTTCTTT. This gives the protein CASSLVRLWPGVMNTEAFF. The chain joins TRBV5-1 to TRBJ1-1; D possibly corresponds to TRBD1 (5 bases). V was shortened by 0 bases and J by 0 bases, with 21 bases between the two germline ends. CDR3 length: 19 residues. Looked up from germline, CDR1 is SGHRS and CDR2 is YFSETQ.

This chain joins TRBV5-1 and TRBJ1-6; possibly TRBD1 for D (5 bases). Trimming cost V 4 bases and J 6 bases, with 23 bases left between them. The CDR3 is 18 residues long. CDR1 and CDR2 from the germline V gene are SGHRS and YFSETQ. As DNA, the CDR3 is TGCGCCAGCAGCCTGGTTCTCGGAACAGGCCGCCTTAATTCACCCCTCCACTTT. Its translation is CASSLVLGTGRLNSPLHF.